This entry concerns a single T cell receptor beta chain. Its binding antigen is unknown. Base qualities were left out, and no much larger clone turns up one base away. TCRB CDR3 regions were amplified from around 1.9 ug genomic DNA, or all available DNA if less, using the immunoSEQ assay. Multiplex PCR used 60 forward primers for TCR V beta segments and 13 reverse primers for J beta segments. To estimate reads per starting template, synthetic control templates were spiked into each sample at limiting dilution. Sequencing produced 87 bp reads on the Illumina HiSeq System. Under the source paper's analysis protocol: To remove PCR and sequencing errors, closely related sequences were merged with a nearest neighbor algorithm. TCR overlap was measured as the percentage of unique tumor TCR beta sequences that were also present in the peripheral blood of the same patient. Drawn from immuneACCESS, this table holds only the in-frame rearrangements with V and J called that TCRdb kept. Clones are partly lost; checked studies trace under half to an unresolved V gene and leave the rest unexplained. V and J calls and clone size are those listed in that table; D and trimming were worked out from the DNA. Within this sample are around 25,000 clones, with over 85% of them counted one time only. The ten most abundant clones make up around 2.9% of the sample.

The source of the sample is a study of glioma-infiltrating T cells after dendritic cell vaccination (dated by TCRdb to 2016 to 2017). General notes on the study: The cohort comprised around 15 glioblastoma patients from Phase I and II dendritic cell vaccination trials, 9 newly diagnosed and 6 with recurrent disease. Between the early 2000s and the early 2010s, patients were given autologous tumor lysate-pulsed dendritic cell vaccination. To make the vaccine, monocyte-derived dendritic cells were cultured for 6 to 8 days with IL-4 and GM-CSF and then pulsed overnight with autologous tumor lysate. Patients received three intradermal dendritic cell vaccine injections at biweekly intervals in the arm below the axilla. In glioblastoma patients vaccinated with dendritic cells, deep sequencing of TCR beta CDR3 regions served to measure the amount of tumor-infiltrating lymphocytes and to compare repertoires between tumor and blood. Survival after dendritic cell vaccination was correlated with TCR sequencing metrics such as TIL content and the overlap between tumor and blood repertoires.

The CDR3 contains 14 residues, cysteine and phenylalanine counted. This entry keeps only the CDR3 DNA: 42 bases, framed from base 1. V sheds 7 bases and J sheds 3 bases, leaving 15 bases between their ends. Sequences SGHRS (CDR1) and YFSETQ (CDR2) are obtained from the germline V gene. The time point tag for this specimen amounts to: after dendritic cell vaccination, including at tumor progression/relapse. Patients were selected for having adequate residual fresh-frozen tumor tissue and more than two years of available survival data. None of the glioblastoma patients carried an isocitrate dehydrogenase mutation, although molecular status otherwise varied. PBMC were collected before vaccination, two weeks after the third vaccination, and at tumor progression if tumor progression occurred. The Qiagen DNeasy Blood extraction Kit was used for extraction of genomic DNA. The paper's findings and limits, for the study overall: No direct relationship between TCR clonality and survival was found, suggesting a diverse polyclonal response may matter. The cohort was small and heterogeneous, only a few patients had full blood and tumor sets, and even fewer had initial-recurrent tumor pairs. Longer time to progression and overall survival after dendritic cell vaccination were predicted by higher estimated pretreatment TIL content. The three-group TCR overlap response model was characterized as speculative, and prospective validation of the model was stated to be required.

The source was blood, collected after dendritic cell vaccination. The clonotype comes from a human donor with glioblastoma. The V and J segments used are TRBV5-1 and TRBJ2-3, with no confident D gene call. The CDR3 protein: CASAVTVYTDTQYF. The DNA sequence follows: TGCGCCAGCGCCGTTACTGTCTATACAGATACGCAGTATTTT. When the CDR3 is completed using the reference TRBV5-1 and TRBJ2-3 genes on either side, the full variable domain is KAGVTQTPRYLIKTRGQQVTLSCSPISGHRSVSWYQQTPGQGLQFLFEYFSETQRNKGNFPGRFSGRQFSNSRSEMNVSTLELGDSALYLCASAVTVYTDTQYFGPGTRLTVL.